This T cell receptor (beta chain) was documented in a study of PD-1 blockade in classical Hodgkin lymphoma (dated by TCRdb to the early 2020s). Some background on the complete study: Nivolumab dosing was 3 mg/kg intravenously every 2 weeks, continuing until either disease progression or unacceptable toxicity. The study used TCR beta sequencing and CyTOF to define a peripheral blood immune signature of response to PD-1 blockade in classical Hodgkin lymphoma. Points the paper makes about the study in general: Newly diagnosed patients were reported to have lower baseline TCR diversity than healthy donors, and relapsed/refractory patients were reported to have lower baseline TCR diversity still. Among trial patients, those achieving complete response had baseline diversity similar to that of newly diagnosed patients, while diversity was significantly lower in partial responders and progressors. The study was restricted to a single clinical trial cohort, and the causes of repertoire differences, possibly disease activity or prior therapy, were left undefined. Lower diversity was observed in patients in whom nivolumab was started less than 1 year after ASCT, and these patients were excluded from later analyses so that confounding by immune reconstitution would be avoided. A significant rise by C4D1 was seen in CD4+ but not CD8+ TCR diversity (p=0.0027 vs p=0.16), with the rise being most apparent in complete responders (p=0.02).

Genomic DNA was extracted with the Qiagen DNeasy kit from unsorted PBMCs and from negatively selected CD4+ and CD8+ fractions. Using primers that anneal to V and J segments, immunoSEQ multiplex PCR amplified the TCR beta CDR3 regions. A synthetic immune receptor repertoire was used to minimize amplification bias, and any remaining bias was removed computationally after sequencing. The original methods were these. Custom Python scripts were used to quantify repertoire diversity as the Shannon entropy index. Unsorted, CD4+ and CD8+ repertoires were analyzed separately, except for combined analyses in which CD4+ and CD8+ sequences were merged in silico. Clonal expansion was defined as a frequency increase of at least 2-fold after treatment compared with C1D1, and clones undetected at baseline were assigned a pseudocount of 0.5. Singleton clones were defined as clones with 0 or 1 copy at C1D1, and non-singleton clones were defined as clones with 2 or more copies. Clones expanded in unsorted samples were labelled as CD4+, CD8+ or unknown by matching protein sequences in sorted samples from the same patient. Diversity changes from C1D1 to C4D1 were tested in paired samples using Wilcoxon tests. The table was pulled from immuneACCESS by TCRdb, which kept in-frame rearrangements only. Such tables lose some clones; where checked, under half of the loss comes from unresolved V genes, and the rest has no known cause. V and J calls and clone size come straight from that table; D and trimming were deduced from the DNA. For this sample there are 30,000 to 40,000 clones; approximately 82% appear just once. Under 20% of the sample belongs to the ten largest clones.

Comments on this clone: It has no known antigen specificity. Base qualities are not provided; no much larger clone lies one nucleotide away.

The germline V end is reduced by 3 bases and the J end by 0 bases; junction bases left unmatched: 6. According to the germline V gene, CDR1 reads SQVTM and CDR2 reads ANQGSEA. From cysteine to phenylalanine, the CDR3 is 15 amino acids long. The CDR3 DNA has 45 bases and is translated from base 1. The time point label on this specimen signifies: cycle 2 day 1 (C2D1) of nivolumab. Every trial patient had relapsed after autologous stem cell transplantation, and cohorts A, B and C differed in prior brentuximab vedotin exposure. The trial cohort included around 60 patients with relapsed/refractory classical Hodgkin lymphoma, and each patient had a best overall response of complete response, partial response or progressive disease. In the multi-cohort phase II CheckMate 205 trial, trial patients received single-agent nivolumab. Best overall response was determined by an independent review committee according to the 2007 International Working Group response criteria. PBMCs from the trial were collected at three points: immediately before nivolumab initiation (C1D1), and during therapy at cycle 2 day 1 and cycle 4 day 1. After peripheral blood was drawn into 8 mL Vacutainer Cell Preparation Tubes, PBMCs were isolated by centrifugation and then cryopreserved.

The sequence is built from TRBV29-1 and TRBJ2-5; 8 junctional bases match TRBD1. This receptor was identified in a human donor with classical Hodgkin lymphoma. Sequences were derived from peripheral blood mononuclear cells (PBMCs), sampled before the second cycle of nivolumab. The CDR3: CSVDGTGEYQETQYF. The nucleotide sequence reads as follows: TGCAGCGTTGACGGGACAGGAGAATACCAAGAGACCCAGTACTTC.